Sequencing of this T cell receptor beta chain was carried out in a study of T cell responses to AZD1222 COVID-19 vaccine. Regarding the study as a whole: Only after the peak T cell response were repertoires sampled.

To note about this clone: Its antigen remains unidentified.

Clones were sequenced by immunoSEQ multiplex PCR, and TCRdb holds only the in-frame ones, with some missing. The table has about 140,000 clones, approximately 89% seen once. This clonotype was obtained from an adult in good health. The specimen was peripheral blood, collected on day 0 of AZD1222 vaccination.

Here the CDR3 reads CASSIEYFAYEQYF. In DNA form, the CDR3 reads TGTGCCAGTAGTATAGAATACTTCGCCTACGAGCAGTACTTC. This rearrangement joins TRBV19 to TRBJ2-7, with D unresolved. The CDR3 runs to 14 residues. The ends were cut back, 0 bases at V and 2 bases at J, with 8 bases in the middle. CDR1 is LNHDA and CDR2 is SQIVND in the germline V gene (reference sequence). Full variable domain (outside the CDR3, taken from reference TRBV19 and TRBJ2-7): DGGITQSPKYLFRKEGQNVTLSCEQNLNHDAMYWYRQDPGQGLRLIYYSQIVNDFQKGDIAEGYSVSREKKESFPLTVTSAQKNPTAFYLCASSIEYFAYEQYFGPGTRLTVT.